This T cell receptor beta chain was captured by sequencing in a study of PD-1 blockade in mismatch repair-deficient tumors. Across the whole study: All were previously treated, progressing patients with approximately 12 mismatch repair-deficient cancer types.

This clone has only one observation. What it recognizes is unknown. Mismatch repair deficiency was confirmed in all patients, by PCR or immunohistochemistry. A few pembrolizumab responders had their TCRs sequenced. The V gene lost 2 bases and the J gene lost 5 bases, with 15 bases spanning the gap. This CDR3 is 15 amino acids long. CDR1 and CDR2 from the germline V gene are MNHEY and SVGAGI. The assay was immunoSEQ multiplex PCR, and TCRdb's table has in-frame clones only and misses some. The sample consists of approximately 37,000 clones, roughly 85% of them appearing once. Study-level points and caveats: Rapid post-treatment expansion, then contraction, generally preceding radiologic response, marked tumor-resident clones.

The chain recombines TRBV6-5 with TRBJ1-2, with D maybe TRBD1 (5 bases). This receptor was taken from an adult with mismatch repair-deficient cancer. This specimen was peripheral blood, taken around 76 weeks after starting pembrolizumab. CDR3 protein: CASSYGSGSSYGYTF. The CDR3 bases are TGTGCCAGCAGTTACGGGTCAGGGTCATCATATGGCTACACCTTC.